This T cell receptor beta chain was observed in a study of T-cell memory formation after mild COVID-19. Study conclusions and caveats: That cross-reactive memory joined was suggested by some responding clones appearing in pre-infection memory.

Each CDR3 protein gets one entry after TCRdb re-called the 5' RACE reads with MiXCR. The data contain about 470,000 distinct CDR3 sequences, around 27% of them singletons. The germline gives CDR1 MNHNY, CDR2 SVGAGI (reference sequence). Trimming took 7 bases from V and 5 from J; bases not matched to a gene: 8. The CDR3 runs to 14 residues. With regard to this clonotype: What it binds is not known.

This sequence joins TRBV6-6 and TRBJ2-7; 10 bases line up with TRBD2. The origin of this receptor is an adult woman who had mild COVID-19 (a few samples of this study predate the infection). Cell type and time point are not known. The sequenced sample was PBMCs or a T cell subset sorted from them (not recorded which). The CDR3 reads CASTQSGRADEQYF. As DNA, the CDR3 is TGTGCCAGCACCCAGAGCGGGAGGGCCGACGAGCAGTACTTC.